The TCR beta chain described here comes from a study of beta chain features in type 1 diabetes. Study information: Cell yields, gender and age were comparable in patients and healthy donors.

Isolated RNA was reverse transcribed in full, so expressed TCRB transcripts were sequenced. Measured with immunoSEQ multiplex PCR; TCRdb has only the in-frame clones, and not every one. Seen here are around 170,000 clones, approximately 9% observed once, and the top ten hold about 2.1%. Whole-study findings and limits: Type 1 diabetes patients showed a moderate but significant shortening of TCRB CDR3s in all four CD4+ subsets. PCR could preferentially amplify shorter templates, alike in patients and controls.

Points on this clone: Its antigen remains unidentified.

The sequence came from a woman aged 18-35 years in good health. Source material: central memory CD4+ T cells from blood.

The CDR3 region is CASSLVETQYF. In DNA, the CDR3 is TGTGCCAGCAGCTTAGTTGAGACCCAGTACTTC. The chain combines TRBV2 with TRBJ2-5, with D unclear. CDR1 is SNHLY, CDR2 FYNNEI, per germline. The V gene lost 6 bases and the J gene lost 5 bases, with 7 bases spanning the gap. This CDR3 spans 11 amino acids.